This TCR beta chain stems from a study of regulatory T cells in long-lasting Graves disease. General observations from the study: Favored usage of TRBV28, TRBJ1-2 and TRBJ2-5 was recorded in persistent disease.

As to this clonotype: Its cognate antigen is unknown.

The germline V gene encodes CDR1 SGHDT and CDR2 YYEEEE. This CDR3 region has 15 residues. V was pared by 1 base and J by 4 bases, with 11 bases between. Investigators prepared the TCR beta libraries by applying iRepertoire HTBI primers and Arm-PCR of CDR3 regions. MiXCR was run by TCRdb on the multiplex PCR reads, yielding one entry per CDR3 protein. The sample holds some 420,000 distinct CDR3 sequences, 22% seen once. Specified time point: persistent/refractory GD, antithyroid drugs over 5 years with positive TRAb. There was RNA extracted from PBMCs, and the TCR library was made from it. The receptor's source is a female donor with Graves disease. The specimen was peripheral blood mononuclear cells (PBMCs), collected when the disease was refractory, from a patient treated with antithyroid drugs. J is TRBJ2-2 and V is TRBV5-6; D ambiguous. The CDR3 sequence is CASSLWATSTGELFF. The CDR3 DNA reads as TGTGCCAGCAGCTTGTGGGCGACGAGCACCGGGGAGCTGTTTTTT.